The source of this TCR beta chain is a study of CD8 T cells in Susac syndrome (dated by TCRdb to about 2019). In terms of the full investigation: Repertoire sequencing was used to test whether CD8+ T cell activation and differentiation in Susac syndrome was antigen driven. Clonality of the CD8+ T cell repertoire was compared between 11 to 12 healthy donors, approximately 14 Susac syndrome patients and some 15 multiple sclerosis patients. Overall study outcomes, separate from this receptor: The number of individuals in the TCR sequencing and HLA analysis was acknowledged as relatively small.

Points on this clonotype: Its antigen is not yet known. No much larger clonotype is one base removed from it; base qualities were not supplied.

RNA was extracted using the RNeasy kit, and roughly 0.45 to 1 ug of the RNA was reverse transcribed with random hexamers. TCR beta CDR3 regions were amplified with the immunoSEQ multiplex PCR assay covering 54 Vbeta and 13 Jbeta segments. PCR amplification bias was corrected by using a synthetic template baseline for primer optimization and computational correction. The original pipeline was this. Reads were assigned to V, D and J genes according to IMGT and analyzed in immunoSEQ Analyzer, with only productive sequences retained. Clonality was computed as one minus Shannon entropy normalized by log2 of the number of productive unique sequences. For each patient and control, public and private clones were evaluated within the 100 most prevalent clones. Clones were defined as Susac-specific when absent from the healthy and MS cohorts, from fewer than 1,200 published viral clones and from other ImmuneACCESS disease sequences. TCRdb reprocessing: public reads trimmed at Q25 with fastp, clones called with MiXCR, in-frame beta chains kept. Identical CDR3 proteins give one entry, which carries the most common genes and DNA. What appears here as the V and J calls and clone size reflects TCRdb's work, not the paper's. A total of roughly 80,000 distinct CDR3 sequences appear in this sample, roughly nine tenths of them only once. The top ten hold around 0.49% of the sample.

Via the germline V gene (reference sequence), CDR1 is DFQATT and CDR2 SNEGSKA. Taken from cysteine to phenylalanine, the CDR3 has 13 residues. Just the 39-base CDR3 DNA is kept, in frame starting at base 1. At the junction V is shortened by 0 bases and J by 1 base, with 4 bases in between. High-throughput TCR beta sequencing profiled peripheral blood CD8+ and CD4+ T cells from healthy donors, Susac syndrome patients and multiple sclerosis patients. The multiple sclerosis controls were treatment-naive patients whose relapsing-remitting disease, either stable or active, fulfilled the revised McDonald criteria. Bulk CD8+ and CD4+ T cells were purified by magnetic negative isolation, whereas CD8+ TEMRA cells were enriched by FACS. Blood was collected in EDTA tubes and processed within 24 hours, with PBMCs isolated through density gradient centrifugation. PBMCs intended for TCR sequencing were cryopreserved in liquid nitrogen and thawed later in a water bath at 37 degrees C. Purity of sorted or isolated CD4+, CD8+ and CD8+ TEMRA cells was at least 90%.

The sequence was collected from a human donor with multiple sclerosis. This chain is built from TRBV20-1 and TRBJ1-3; no D gene call is confident. The specimen sequenced was CD8+ T cells from PBMCs. The encoded CDR3 is CSARDPSGNTIYF. The DNA sequence follows: TGCAGTGCTAGAGACCCGTCTGGAAACACCATATATTTT.